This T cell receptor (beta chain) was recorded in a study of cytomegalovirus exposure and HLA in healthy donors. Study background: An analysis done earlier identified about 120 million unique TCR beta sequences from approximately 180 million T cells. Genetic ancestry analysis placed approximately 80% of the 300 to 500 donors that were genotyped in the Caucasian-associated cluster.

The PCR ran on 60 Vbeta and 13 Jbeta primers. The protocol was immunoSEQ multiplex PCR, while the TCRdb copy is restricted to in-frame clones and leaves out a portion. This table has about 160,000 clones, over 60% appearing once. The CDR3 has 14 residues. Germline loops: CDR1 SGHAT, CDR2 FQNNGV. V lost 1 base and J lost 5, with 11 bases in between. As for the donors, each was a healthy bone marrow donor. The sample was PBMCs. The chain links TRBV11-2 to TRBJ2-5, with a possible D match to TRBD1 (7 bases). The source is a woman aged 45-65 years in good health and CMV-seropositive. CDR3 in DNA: TGTGCCAGCAGCTTAGTCCCAGGGGGGGAGACCCAGTACTTC. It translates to CASSLVPGGETQYF.